This T cell receptor beta chain was identified in a study of cytotoxic CD8 clonotypes in ibrutinib-treated CLL. This clone turned up a few times. Its antigen is as yet unknown. Findings and caveats of the study: An increase in clonality occurred at ibrutinib response, followed by a return toward baseline at progression.

Libraries of TCR beta were made from about 1.8 micrograms of genomic DNA that came from cryopreserved PBMCs. V shed 4 bases, J shed 8 bases, and the junction held 13 bases outside the gene matches. The V gene's germline CDR1 is LNHNV and CDR2 YYDKDF (reference sequence). The length of the CDR3 is 15 residues. Using immunoSEQ multiplex PCR, the repertoire was profiled, and TCRdb retains in-frame clones only, with some absent. The sample consists of about 300,000 clones, under 70% of them appearing once. V usage is TRBV15 and J usage is TRBJ1-2, with 7 bases that match TRBD1. Source: PBMCs, taken after 36 months of ibrutinib treatment. This receptor was taken from a human donor with chronic lymphocytic leukemia. The CDR3 loop reads CATSILLQGWRGYTF. The CDR3 DNA reads TGTGCCACCAGCATCCTGCTACAGGGGTGGAGGGGCTACACCTTC.